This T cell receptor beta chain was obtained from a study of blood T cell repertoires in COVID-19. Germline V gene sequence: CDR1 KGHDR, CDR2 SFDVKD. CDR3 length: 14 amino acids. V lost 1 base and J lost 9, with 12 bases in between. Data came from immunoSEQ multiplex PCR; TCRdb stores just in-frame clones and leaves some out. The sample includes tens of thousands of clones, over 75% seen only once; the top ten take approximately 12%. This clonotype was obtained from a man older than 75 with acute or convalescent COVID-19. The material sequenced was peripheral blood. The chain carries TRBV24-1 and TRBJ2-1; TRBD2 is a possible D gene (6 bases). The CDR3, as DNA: TGTGCCACCAGTGATTTTACGGGGGATGGTGAGCAGTTCTTC. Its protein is CATSDFTGDGEQFF.